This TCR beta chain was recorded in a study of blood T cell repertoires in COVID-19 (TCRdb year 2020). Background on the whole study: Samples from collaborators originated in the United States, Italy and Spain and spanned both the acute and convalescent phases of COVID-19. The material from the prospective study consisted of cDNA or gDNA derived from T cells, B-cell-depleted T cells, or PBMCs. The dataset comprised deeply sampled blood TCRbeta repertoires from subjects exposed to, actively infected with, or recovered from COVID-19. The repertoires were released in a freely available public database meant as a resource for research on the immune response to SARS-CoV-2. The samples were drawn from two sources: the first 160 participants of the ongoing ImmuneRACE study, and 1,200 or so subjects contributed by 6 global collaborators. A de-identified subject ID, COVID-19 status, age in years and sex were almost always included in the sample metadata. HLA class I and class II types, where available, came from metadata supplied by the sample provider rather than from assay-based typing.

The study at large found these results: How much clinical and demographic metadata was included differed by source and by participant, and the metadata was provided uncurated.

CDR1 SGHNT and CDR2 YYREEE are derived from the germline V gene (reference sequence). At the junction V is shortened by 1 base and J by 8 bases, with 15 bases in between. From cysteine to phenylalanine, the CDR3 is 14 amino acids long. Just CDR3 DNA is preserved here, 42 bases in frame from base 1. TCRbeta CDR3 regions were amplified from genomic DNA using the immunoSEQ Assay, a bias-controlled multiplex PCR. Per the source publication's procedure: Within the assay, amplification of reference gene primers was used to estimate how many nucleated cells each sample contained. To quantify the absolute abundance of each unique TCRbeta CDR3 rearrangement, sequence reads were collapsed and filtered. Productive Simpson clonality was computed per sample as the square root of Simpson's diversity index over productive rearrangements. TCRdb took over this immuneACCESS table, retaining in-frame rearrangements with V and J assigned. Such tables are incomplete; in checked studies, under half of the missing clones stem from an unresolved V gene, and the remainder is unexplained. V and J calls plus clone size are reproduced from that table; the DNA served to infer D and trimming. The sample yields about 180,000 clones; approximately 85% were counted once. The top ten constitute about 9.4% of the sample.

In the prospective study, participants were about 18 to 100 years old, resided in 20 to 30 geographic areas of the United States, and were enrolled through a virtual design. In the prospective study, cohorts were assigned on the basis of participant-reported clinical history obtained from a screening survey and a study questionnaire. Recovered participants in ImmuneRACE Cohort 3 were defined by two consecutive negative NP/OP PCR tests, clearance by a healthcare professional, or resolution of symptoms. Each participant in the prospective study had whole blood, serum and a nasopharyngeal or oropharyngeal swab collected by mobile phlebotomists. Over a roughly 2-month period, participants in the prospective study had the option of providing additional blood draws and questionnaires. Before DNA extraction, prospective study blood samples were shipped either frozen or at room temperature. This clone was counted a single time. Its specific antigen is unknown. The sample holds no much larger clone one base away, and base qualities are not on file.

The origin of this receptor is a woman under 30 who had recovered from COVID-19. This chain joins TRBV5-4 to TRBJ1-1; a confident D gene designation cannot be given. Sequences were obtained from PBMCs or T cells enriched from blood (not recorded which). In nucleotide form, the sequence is TGTGCCAGCAGCTTGTACCAAGTGGCATCAGAAGCTTTCTTT. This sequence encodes CASSLYQVASEAFF.